This section outlines one T cell receptor beta chain sequence together with its context. The antigen remains unidentified. The data are from a study of cytomegalovirus exposure and HLA in healthy donors. Regarding the study as a whole: Indistinguishable V segments such as TRBV6-2 and TRBV6-3 were excluded.

A multiplex PCR was run with 60 Vbeta primers and 13 Jbeta primers. Data came from immunoSEQ multiplex PCR; TCRdb stores just in-frame clones and leaves some out. The sample totals 100,000 to 150,000 clones. Trimming at V came to 8 bases and at J to 4 bases, leaving 7 bases not matched to a gene. Germline lookup yields CDR1 WSHSY and CDR2 SAAADI. The CDR3 covers 14 residues. This chain links TRBV10-2 with TRBJ2-2; 7 bases are shared with TRBD1. Sequenced: PBMCs. This clonotype originated in a middle-aged woman in good health and CMV-seronegative. The CDR3 nucleotides are TGCGCCAGCCGCGACAGGGTGGGCACCGGGGAGCTGTTTTTT. As protein: CASRDRVGTGELFF.